What follows are 21 T cell receptor beta chains derived from one specimen sequenced in a study of shared clonotypes between healthy human individuals. Produced via immunoSEQ multiplex PCR; TCRdb's table is partial and in-frame only. The repertoire holds about 2 million clones, about 95% seen once, with 1.1% in the top ten. Naive CD8 cells lacked CD45RO, underwent positive selection for CCR7 and left out terminally differentiated effector memory CD45RA+ cells. The sequencing input was naive CD8+ T cells sorted from blood. These receptors all stem from a man aged 18 to 35 in good health.

This clone was picked up one time. CDR3 protein: CASSPTGFNEKLFF. CDR3 nucleotide sequence: TGTGCCAGCAGCCCAACAGGGTTTAATGAAAAACTGTTTTTT. The genes are TRBV5-6 and TRBJ1-4; D is possibly TRBD1 (6 bases). CDR3 length: 14 amino acids. Looked up from germline, CDR1 is SGHDT and CDR2 is YYEEEE. The ends were cut back, 4 bases at V and 4 bases at J, with 11 bases in the middle.

The chain employs TRBV27 and TRBJ1-2, with a tentative D call TRBD1 (5 bases). Germline V gene sequence: CDR1 MNHEY, CDR2 SMNVEV (reference sequence). This CDR3 is 13 amino acids long. Trimming took 5 bases from V and 8 from J, leaving 15 bases between them. This chain's CDR3 is CASSASGTSGYTF. The CDR3 DNA sequence: TGTGCCAGCAGTGCGTCTGGGACTTCAGGCTACACCTTC.

About this clone: The sample contains more than one DNA sequence encoding this CDR3. This chain joins TRBV19 and TRBJ2-3, with 11 nucleotides matching TRBD2. With V trimmed by 2 bases and J by 2 bases, 3 bases remained unmatched. Germline CDR1 reads LNHDA; CDR2 reads SQIVND (reference sequence). The CDR3 spans 16 residues. The CDR3 here is CASSILAGGPTDTQYF. For the CDR3, the DNA is TGTGCCAGTAGTATATTAGCGGGGGGGCCCACAGATACGCAGTATTTT.

The chain has TRBV10-3 and TRBJ2-1; D is perhaps TRBD2 (7 bases). V was cut by 4 bases and J by 8 bases, with 21 bases left in between. This CDR3 is 16 amino acids long. Germline values: CDR1 ENHRY, CDR2 SYGVKD. CDR3 DNA: TGTGCCATCAGTGGCGCCGGACTAGGGGGAGGGTATGAGCAGTTCTTC. Translated: CAISGAGLGGGYEQFF.

This clone appeared a single time. The J gene is TRBJ2-7, the V gene TRBV13; D tentatively reads TRBD1 or TRBD2 (5 bases each). CDR3 length: 15 residues. The germline V and J ends were trimmed by 2 bases and 3 bases, with 14 bases remaining between them. From germline, CDR1 is PRHDT and CDR2 FYEKMQ (reference sequence). CDR3 sequence reads: CASSLRVRGDYEQYF. The CDR3 DNA is TGTGCCAGCAGCTTACGTGTGAGGGGCGACTACGAGCAGTACTTC.

The DNA for the CDR3 is TGTGCCAGCAGCTGGGGGACGGAGGGGAACGAGCAGTACTTC. Encoded protein: CASSWGTEGNEQYF. The chain combines TRBV27 with TRBJ2-7, with TRBD2 as a possible D gene (6 bases). There are 14 residues in the CDR3. Deletions cut 6 bases from V and 5 bases from J, with 17 bases between. Germline V gene lookup returns CDR1 MNHEY and CDR2 SMNVEV (reference sequence).

DNA of the CDR3: TGTGCCATCAGTGTTGCGGGAGGAGCAGATACGCAGTATTTT. The encoded protein is CAISVAGGADTQYF. The chain is built from TRBV10-3 and TRBJ2-3, with 8 nucleotides matching TRBD2. CDR1 is ENHRY, CDR2 SYGVKD, per germline. CDR3 length: 14 amino acids. Trimming cost V 4 bases and J 4 bases; bases outside gene matches: 4.

In its sample, this clone was seen a few times. Within the sample, other DNA sequences also encode this same CDR3. V gene TRBV30 combines with J gene TRBJ1-1; D ambiguous. The V and J ends lost 4 bases and 14 bases respectively, with 20 bases between them. CDR1 GTSNPN and CDR2 SVGIG come from the germline V gene (reference sequence). This CDR3 has 12 residues. The CDR3 loop reads CAWTWTGVAAFF. In nucleotides, the CDR3 is TGTGCCTGGACCTGGACGGGCGTCGCTGCCTTCTTT. The variable domain in full, completed from reference TRBV30 and TRBJ1-1, reads SQTIHQWPATLVQPVGSPLSLECTVEGTSNPNLYWYRQAAGRGLQLLFYSVGIGQISSEVPQNLSASRPQDRQFILSSKKLLLSDSGFYLCAWTWTGVAAFFGQGTRLTVV.

In the case of this clone: Distinct nucleotide sequences in the sample also encode this CDR3. The genes are TRBV5-6 and TRBJ2-5; D is ambiguous. The length of the CDR3 is 13 residues. CDR1 is SGHDT, CDR2 YYEEEE, per germline. V was trimmed by 1 base and J by 4 bases, leaving 8 bases between them. CDR3 region: CASSLWGGETQYF. In DNA, the CDR3 is TGTGCCAGCAGCTTGTGGGGTGGAGAGACCCAGTACTTC.

This clone was observed once. J is TRBJ2-7 and V is TRBV7-9; D assignment may be TRBD1 or TRBD2 (5 bases each). The germline V gene encodes CDR1 SEHNR and CDR2 FQNEAQ (reference sequence). Trimming left V 5 bases short and J 4 bases short, with 18 bases between. The CDR3 runs 15 residues. CDR3 protein: CASSDGTTYWYEQYF. CDR3 bases: TGTGCCAGCAGCGATGGGACCACCTATTGGTACGAGCAGTACTTC.

The genes are TRBV6-5 and TRBJ2-7, with 9 bases that match TRBD2. This CDR3 is 16 amino acids long. After removal of 2 bases from V and 9 bases from J, the junction contained 14 bases not matched to a gene. The germline gives CDR1 MNHEY, CDR2 SVGAGI. The CDR3 nucleotides are TGTGCCAGCAGTTACGGGGCTAGCGGGGACCTTTACCCGCAGTACTTC. The encoded protein is CASSYGASGDLYPQYF.

CDR3 in amino acids: CASLERGGAGELFF. CDR3 bases: TGTGCCAGTCTCGAGCGGGGCGGCGCCGGGGAGCTGTTTTTT. V and J are TRBV19 and TRBJ2-2, with 7 bases identical to TRBD2. CDR1 is LNHDA, CDR2 SQIVND, per germline (reference sequence). There are 14 residues in the CDR3. V lost 8 bases to trimming and J lost 6 bases; unmatched junction nucleotides: 9. The full variable domain, completed using reference TRBV19 and TRBJ2-2, is DGGITQSPKYLFRKEGQNVTLSCEQNLNHDAMYWYRQDPGQGLRLIYYSQIVNDFQKGDIAEGYSVSREKKESFPLTVTSAQKNPTAFYLCASLERGGAGELFFGEGSRLTVL.

Note on this clone: Other DNA sequences from this sample encode an identical CDR3 as well. The chain couples TRBV27 to TRBJ2-7; no clear D. CDR3 size: 14 residues. The germline V and J ends were trimmed by 3 bases and 0 bases, with 9 bases remaining between them. Germline-derived CDR1 and CDR2 are MNHEY and SMNVEV (reference sequence). In DNA form, the CDR3 reads TGTGCCAGCAGTTTGCAGGAGAGCTCCTACGAGCAGTACTTC. Amino acid sequence: CASSLQESSYEQYF.

V is TRBV15 and J is TRBJ2-5, with 11 bases lining up with TRBD1. Trimming at V came to 2 bases and at J to 5 bases, leaving 16 bases not matched to a gene. The CDR3 is 19 residues long. Germline CDR1 and CDR2: LNHNV and YYDKDF (reference sequence). Here the CDR3 reads CATSRTGQGVLAGRETQYF. Written as DNA, the CDR3 is TGTGCCACCAGCAGAACGGGACAGGGGGTATTAGCGGGGAGGGAGACCCAGTACTTC.

The chain is built from TRBV7-6 and TRBJ2-2, with D perhaps TRBD2 (6 bases). Germline CDR1 reads SGHVS; CDR2 reads FNYEAQ. Trimming took off 5 bases at V and 9 bases at J, with 22 bases between the two ends. This CDR3 spans 16 amino acids. The CDR3 nucleotides read TGTGCCAGCAGCCCTAGCGTAATCGAACACAACTGGGAGCTGTTTTTT. Translating gives CASSPSVIEHNWELFF.

V usage is TRBV6-1 and J usage is TRBJ2-7; no clear D. The V gene's germline CDR1 is MNHNS and CDR2 SASEGT. This CDR3 contains 13 residues. The V end was cut by 8 bases, the J end by 0 bases, with 11 bases between. CDR3: CASAFHVSYEQYF. The CDR3 coding sequence is TGTGCCAGCGCCTTCCACGTCTCCTACGAGCAGTACTTC.

This clone was detected once. The sample holds other DNA sequences that translate to the same CDR3. The rearrangement links TRBV11-2 to TRBJ2-7, with a possible D match to TRBD1 (6 bases). V was shortened by 5 bases and J by 3 bases, with 11 bases between the two germline ends. Germline V gene data show CDR1 as SGHAT and CDR2 as FQNNGV. The CDR3 consists of 13 residues. For the CDR3, the DNA is TGTGCCAGCAGCCTATCAGGGGACTACGAGCAGTACTTC. Translating it yields CASSLSGDYEQYF.

The chain is built from TRBV27 and TRBJ1-5; D is ambiguous. Germline assignment: CDR1 MNHEY and CDR2 SMNVEV (reference sequence). V dropped 2 bases and J dropped 4 bases, with 12 bases sitting between them. This CDR3 contains 15 residues. The DNA for the CDR3 is TGTGCCAGCAGTTTACTGACGCCCGGAAATCAGCCCCAGCATTTT. This sequence encodes CASSLLTPGNQPQHF.

This sequence joins TRBV2 and TRBJ2-1; D ambiguous. This CDR3 has 12 amino acids. V was pared by 2 bases and J by 4 bases, with 3 bases between. Germline V lookup: CDR1 SNHLY, CDR2 FYNNEI. CDR3 in amino acids: CASSETYNEQFF. CDR3 DNA sequence: TGTGCCAGCAGTGAAACGTACAATGAGCAGTTCTTC.

In the case of this clone: At one end the junction does not follow the germline gene, possibly because of a read error. The rearrangement uses TRBV11-2 and TRBJ1-1, with 8 bases that match TRBD1. Germline V CDR1 and CDR2: SGHAT, FQNNGV. The CDR3 spans 15 residues. The chain's CDR3 is CASSSGTGLKTEAFF. CDR3 nucleotide sequence: TGTGCCAGCAGCTCAGGGACAGGATTGAAGACTGAAGCTTTCTTT.

The genes are TRBV6-1 and TRBJ1-6, with unresolved D. The V end was cut by 4 bases, the J end by 3 bases, with 7 bases between. This CDR3 spans 14 amino acids. The V gene's germline CDR1 is MNHNS and CDR2 SASEGT. CDR3 sequence reads: CASSGSDYNSPLHF. CDR3 in DNA: TGTGCCAGCAGTGGGAGCGACTATAATTCACCCCTCCACTTT.